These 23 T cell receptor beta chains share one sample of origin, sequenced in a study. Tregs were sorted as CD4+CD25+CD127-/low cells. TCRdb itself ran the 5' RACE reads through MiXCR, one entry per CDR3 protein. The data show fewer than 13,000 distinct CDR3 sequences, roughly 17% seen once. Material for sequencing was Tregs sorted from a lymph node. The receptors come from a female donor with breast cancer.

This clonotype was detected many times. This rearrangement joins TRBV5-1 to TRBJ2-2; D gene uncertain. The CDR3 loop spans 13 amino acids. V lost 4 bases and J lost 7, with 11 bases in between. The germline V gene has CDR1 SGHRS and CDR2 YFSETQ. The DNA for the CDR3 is TGCGCCAGCAGCCCCGGGCGGATCGGGGAGCTGTTTTTT. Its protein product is CASSPGRIGELFF.

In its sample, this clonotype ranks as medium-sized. This chain's CDR3 is CASRRDTDTQYF. The CDR3 region has the DNA TGTGCCAGCCGGCGGGACACAGATACGCAGTATTTT. V and J are TRBV5-4 and TRBJ2-3; possible D gene TRBD2, 6 bases. The CDR3 runs 12 residues. With 7 bases removed from V and 2 bases from J, the gap between germline ends came to 8 bases. Germline-derived CDR1 and CDR2 are SGHNT and YYREEE (reference sequence).

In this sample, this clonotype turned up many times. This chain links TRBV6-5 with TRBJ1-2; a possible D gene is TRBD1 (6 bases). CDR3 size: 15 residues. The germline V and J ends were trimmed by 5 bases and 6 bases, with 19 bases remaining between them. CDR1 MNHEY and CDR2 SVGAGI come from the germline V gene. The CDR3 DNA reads TGTGCCAGCAGTACCAGAACAACAGGGATCCATGGCTACACCTTC. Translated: CASSTRTTGIHGYTF.

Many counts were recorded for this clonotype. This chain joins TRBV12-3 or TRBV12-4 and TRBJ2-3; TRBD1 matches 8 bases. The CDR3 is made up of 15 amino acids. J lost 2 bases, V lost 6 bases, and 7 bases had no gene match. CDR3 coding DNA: TGTGCCAGCAGCCCCCGGACAGGGAACACAGATACGCAGTATTTT. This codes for CASSPRTGNTDTQYF.

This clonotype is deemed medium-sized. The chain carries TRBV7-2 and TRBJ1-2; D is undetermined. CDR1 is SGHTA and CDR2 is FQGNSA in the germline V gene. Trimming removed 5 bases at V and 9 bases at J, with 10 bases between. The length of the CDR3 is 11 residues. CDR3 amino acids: CASSPSGRYTF. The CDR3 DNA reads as TGTGCCAGCAGCCCCTCCGGACGCTACACCTTC.

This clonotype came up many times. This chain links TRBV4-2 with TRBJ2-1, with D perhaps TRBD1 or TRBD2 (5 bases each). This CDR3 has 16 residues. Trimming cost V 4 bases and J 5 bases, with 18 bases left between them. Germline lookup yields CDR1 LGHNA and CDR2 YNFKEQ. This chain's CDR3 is CASSPGGGTYDNEQFF. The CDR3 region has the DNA TGTGCCAGCAGCCCTGGTGGGGGAACCTACGACAATGAGCAGTTCTTC.

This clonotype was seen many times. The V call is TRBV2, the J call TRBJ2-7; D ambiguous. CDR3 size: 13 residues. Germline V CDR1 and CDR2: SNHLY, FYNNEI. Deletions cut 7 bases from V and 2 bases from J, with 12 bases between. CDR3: CASKAGGAYEQYF. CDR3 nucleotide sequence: TGTGCCAGCAAGGCCGGCGGCGCCTACGAGCAGTACTTC. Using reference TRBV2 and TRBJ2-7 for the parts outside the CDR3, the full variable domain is EPEVTQTPSHQVTQMGQEVILRCVPISNHLYFYWYRQILGQKVEFLVSFYNNEISEKSEIFDDQFSVERPDGSNFTLKIRSTKLEDSAMYFCASKAGGAYEQYFGPGTRLTVT.

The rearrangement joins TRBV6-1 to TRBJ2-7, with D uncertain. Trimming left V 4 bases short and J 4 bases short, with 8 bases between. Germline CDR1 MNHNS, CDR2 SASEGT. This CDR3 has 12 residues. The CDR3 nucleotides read TGTGCCAGCAGTGGGCTGGGGTACGAGCAGTACTTC. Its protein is CASSGLGYEQYF.

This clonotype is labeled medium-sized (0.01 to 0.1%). In DNA, the CDR3 is TGCGCCAGCAGTTGGCCAGGGCCAAACAATGAGCAGTTCTTC. Encoded protein: CASSWPGPNNEQFF. The chain carries TRBV5-1 and TRBJ2-1; a weak D match, TRBD1 (5 bases). The germline CDR1 and CDR2 sequences are SGHRS and YFSETQ. CDR3 size: 14 residues. The V end lost 5 bases, the J end lost 5 bases, and 14 bases lay between the germline ends.

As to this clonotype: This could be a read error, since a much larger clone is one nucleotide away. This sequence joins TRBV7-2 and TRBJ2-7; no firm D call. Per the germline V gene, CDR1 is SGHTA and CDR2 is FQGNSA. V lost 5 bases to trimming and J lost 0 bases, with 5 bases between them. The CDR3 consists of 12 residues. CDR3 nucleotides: TGTGCCAGCAGCCTAGGCTCCTACGAGCAGTACTTC. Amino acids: CASSLGSYEQYF.

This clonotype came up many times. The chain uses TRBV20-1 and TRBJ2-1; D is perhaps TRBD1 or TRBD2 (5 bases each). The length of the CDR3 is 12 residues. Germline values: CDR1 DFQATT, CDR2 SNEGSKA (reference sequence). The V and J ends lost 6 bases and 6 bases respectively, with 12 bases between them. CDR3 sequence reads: CSARKGPNEQFF. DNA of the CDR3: TGCAGTGCCAGGAAGGGACCCAATGAGCAGTTCTTC.

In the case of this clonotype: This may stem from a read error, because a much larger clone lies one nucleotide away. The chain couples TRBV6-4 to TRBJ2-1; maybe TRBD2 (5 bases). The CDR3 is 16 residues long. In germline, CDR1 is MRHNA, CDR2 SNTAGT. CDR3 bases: TGTGCCAGCAGTGACTGGGGAGCGAGCTCCAACAATGAGCAGTTCTTC. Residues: CASSDWGASSNNEQFF.

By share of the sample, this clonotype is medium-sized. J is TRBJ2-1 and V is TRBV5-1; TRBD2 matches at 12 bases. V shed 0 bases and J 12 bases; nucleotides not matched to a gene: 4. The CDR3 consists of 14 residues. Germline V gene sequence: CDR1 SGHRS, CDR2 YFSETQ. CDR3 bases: TGCGCCAGCAGCTTGGGACTAGCGGGAGAGATGCAGTTCTTC. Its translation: CASSLGLAGEMQFF.

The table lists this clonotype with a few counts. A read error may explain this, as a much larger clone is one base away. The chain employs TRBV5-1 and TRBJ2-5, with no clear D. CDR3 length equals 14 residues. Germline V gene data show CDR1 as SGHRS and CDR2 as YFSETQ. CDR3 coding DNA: TGCGCCAGCACCCAATCGTCCTTTCAAGGGACCCAGTACTTC. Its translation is CASTQSSFQGTQYF.

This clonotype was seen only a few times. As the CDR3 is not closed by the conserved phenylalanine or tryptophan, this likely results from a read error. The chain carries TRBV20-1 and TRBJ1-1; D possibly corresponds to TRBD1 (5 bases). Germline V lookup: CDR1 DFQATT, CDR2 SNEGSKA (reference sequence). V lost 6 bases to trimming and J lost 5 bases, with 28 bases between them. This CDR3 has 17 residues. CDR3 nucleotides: TGCAGTGCCTCTGGCCAGGGAGGGAAGGGCGGAAGAACTGAAGCTTTCTCT. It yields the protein CSASGQGGKGGRTEAFS.

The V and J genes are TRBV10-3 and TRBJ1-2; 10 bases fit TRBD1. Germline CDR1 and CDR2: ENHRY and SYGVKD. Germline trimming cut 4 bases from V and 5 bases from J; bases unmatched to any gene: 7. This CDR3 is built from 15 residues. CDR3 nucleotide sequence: TGTGCCATCAGTGCACCGGGACAGGGGATATATGGCTACACCTTC. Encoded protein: CAISAPGQGIYGYTF.

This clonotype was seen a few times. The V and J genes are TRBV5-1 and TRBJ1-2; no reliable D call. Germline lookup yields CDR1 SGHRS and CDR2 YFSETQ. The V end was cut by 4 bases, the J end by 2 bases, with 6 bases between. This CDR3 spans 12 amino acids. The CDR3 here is CASSGENYGYTF. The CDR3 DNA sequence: TGCGCCAGCAGCGGGGAGAACTATGGCTACACCTTC. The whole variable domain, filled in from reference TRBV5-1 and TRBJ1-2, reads KAGVTQTPRYLIKTRGQQVTLSCSPISGHRSVSWYQQTPGQGLQFLFEYFSETQRNKGNFPGRFSGRQFSNSRSEMNVSTLELGDSALYLCASSGENYGYTFGSGTRLTVV.

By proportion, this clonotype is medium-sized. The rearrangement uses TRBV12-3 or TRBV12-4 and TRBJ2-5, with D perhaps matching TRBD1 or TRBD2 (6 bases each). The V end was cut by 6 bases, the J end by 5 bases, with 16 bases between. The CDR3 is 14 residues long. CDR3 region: CASSPPGARETQYF. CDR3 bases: TGTGCCAGCAGCCCCCCGGGGGCGAGGGAGACCCAGTACTTC.

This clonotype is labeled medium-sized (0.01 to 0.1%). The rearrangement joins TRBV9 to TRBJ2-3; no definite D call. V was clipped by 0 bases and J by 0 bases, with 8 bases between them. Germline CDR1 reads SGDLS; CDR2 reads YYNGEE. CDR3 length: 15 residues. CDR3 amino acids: CASSVVGGSTDTQYF. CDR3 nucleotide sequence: TGTGCCAGCAGCGTAGTGGGCGGAAGCACAGATACGCAGTATTTT.

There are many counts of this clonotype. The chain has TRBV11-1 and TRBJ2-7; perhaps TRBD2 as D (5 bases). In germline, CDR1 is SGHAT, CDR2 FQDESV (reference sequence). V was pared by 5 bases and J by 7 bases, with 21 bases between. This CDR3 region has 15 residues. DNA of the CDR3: TGTGCCAGCAGCAGACTACCCGTACGTTTGAGGGAGCAGTACTTC. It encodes CASSRLPVRLREQYF.

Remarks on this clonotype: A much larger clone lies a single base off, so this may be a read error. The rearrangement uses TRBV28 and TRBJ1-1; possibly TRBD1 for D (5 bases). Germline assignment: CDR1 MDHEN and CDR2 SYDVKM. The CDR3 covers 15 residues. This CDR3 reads CASSSLGDANAEAFF. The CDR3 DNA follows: TGTGCCAGCAGTTCGTTAGGGGACGCGAACGCTGAAGCTTTCTTT.

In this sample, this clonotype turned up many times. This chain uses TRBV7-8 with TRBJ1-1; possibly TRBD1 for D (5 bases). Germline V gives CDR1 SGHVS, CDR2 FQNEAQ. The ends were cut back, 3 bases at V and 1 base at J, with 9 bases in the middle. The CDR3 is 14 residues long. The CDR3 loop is CASSLGRRNTEAFF. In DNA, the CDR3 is TGTGCCAGCAGCTTGGGACGGCGGAACACTGAAGCTTTCTTT.

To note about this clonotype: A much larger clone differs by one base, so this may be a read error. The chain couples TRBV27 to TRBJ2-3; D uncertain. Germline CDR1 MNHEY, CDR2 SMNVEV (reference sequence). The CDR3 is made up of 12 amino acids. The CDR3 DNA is TGTGTCAGCAGTAGCCCCACAGATACGCAGTATTTT. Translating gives CVSSSPTDTQYF.